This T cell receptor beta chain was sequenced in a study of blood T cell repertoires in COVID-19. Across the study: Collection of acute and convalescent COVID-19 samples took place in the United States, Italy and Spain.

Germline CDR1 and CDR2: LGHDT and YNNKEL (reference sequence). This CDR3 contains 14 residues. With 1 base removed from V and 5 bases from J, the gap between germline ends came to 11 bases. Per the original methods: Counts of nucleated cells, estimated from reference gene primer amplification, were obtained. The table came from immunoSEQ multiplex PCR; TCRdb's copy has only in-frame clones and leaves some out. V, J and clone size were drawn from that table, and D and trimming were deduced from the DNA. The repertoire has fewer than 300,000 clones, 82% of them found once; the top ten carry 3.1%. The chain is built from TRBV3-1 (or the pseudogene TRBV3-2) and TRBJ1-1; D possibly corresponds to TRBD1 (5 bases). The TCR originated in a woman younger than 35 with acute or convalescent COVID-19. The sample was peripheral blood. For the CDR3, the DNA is TGTGCCAGCAGCCAAGTCCAGGGAGGGACTGAAGCTTTCTTT. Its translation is CASSQVQGGTEAFF.